The entry below gives a single T cell receptor (beta chain) sequence along with its context. Its antigen is unknown. The sample comes from a study of cytomegalovirus exposure and HLA in healthy donors. Study in general: The Caucasian-associated ancestry cluster held roughly 81% of 300 to 500 genotyped donors. Points from the study as a whole: Based on reports, TCR beta sequences accurately predicted HLA-A and HLA-B alleles for most subjects.

PCR used 60 Vbeta primers and 13 Jbeta primers. Data came from immunoSEQ multiplex PCR; TCRdb stores just in-frame clones and leaves some out. The table shows around 110,000 clones, with over 75% occurring only once. Trimming took off 3 bases at V and 0 bases at J, with 11 bases between the two ends. This CDR3 is built from 15 residues. In germline, CDR1 is LNHDA, CDR2 SQIVND (reference sequence). This chain connects TRBV19 to TRBJ1-1; D unresolved. This TCR derives from a man in his sixties in good health and CMV-seronegative. Sample: PBMCs. The chain's CDR3 is CASSMRVRLNTEAFF. CDR3 DNA: TGTGCCAGTAGTATGCGGGTCAGATTGAACACTGAAGCTTTCTTT.